Following are 21 T cell receptor beta chains from one sample sequenced in a study of OX40 agonist ivuxolimab in advanced cancers. Profiled with immunoSEQ multiplex PCR; TCRdb holds only in-frame clones, not every one. Of roughly 90,000 clones listed, more than 80% are singletons. This sample comprised CD4+ or CD8+ T cells sorted from blood, obtained in a trial of the OX40 agonist ivuxolimab. Every receptor here comes from an adult with an advanced solid tumor such as melanoma, head and neck, liver or kidney cancer.

This chain joins TRBV5-1 and TRBJ2-1; 10 nucleotides line up with TRBD1. Germline CDR1 reads SGHRS; CDR2 reads YFSETQ. The CDR3 runs to 15 residues. V trimming: 0 bases; J trimming: 7 bases; junction bases outside the gene matches: 4. The CDR3 here is CASSLGTGGGNEQFF. The CDR3 DNA sequence: TGCGCCAGCAGCTTGGGGACAGGGGGAGGTAATGAGCAGTTCTTC. Using reference TRBV5-1 and TRBJ2-1 for the parts outside the CDR3, the full variable domain is KAGVTQTPRYLIKTRGQQVTLSCSPISGHRSVSWYQQTPGQGLQFLFEYFSETQRNKGNFPGRFSGRQFSNSRSEMNVSTLELGDSALYLCASSLGTGGGNEQFFGPGTRLTVL.

This clone was observed a handful of times. The chain carries TRBV5-1 and TRBJ2-6, with 10 bases that match TRBD1. The V segment lost 1 base and the J segment 1 base; nucleotides outside the gene matches: 11. The CDR3 consists of 20 residues. Germline V CDR1 and CDR2: SGHRS, YFSETQ. DNA for the CDR3: TGCGCCAGCAGCTTGAGGGACAGGGGATATATGTTTTCTGGGGCCAACGTCCTGACTTTC. Amino acid sequence: CASSLRDRGYMFSGANVLTF.

This chain connects TRBV6-6 to TRBJ1-5; D not resolved. V was shortened by 0 bases and J by 3 bases, with 9 bases between the two germline ends. CDR1 is MNHNY, CDR2 SVGAGI, per germline (reference sequence). The CDR3 contains 15 residues. The CDR3 nucleotides read TGTGCCAGCAGTTACTCAGGGCAAGACAATCAGCCCCAGCATTTT. Its translation: CASSYSGQDNQPQHF.

The chain uses TRBV28 and TRBJ2-7, with 10 bases aligning to TRBD1. The germline V gene encodes CDR1 MDHEN and CDR2 SYDVKM. CDR3 size: 16 residues. V gave up 2 bases and J gave up 4 bases; unmatched junction bases: 8. The CDR3 here is CASSLGTGQGSYEQYF. The CDR3 DNA sequence: TGTGCCAGCAGTTTAGGAACGGGACAGGGGTCTTACGAGCAGTACTTC.

This chain joins TRBV5-6 and TRBJ1-1; no firm D call. Germline CDR1 and CDR2: SGHDT and YYEEEE. The CDR3 sequence is 12 residues long. Trimming stripped 1 base from V and 0 bases from J, with 1 base between. Here the CDR3 reads CASSLMNTEAFF. In nucleotides, the CDR3 is TGTGCCAGCAGCTTGATGAACACTGAAGCTTTCTTT.

This chain joins TRBV11-2 and TRBJ2-3; maybe TRBD2 (5 bases). V was clipped by 1 base and J by 1 base, with 9 bases between them. This CDR3 has 15 amino acids. In germline, CDR1 is SGHAT, CDR2 FQNNGV. CDR3 region: CASSLGGFRTDTQYF. CDR3 nucleotides: TGTGCCAGCAGCTTAGGCGGGTTTCGCACAGATACGCAGTATTTT.

For the CDR3, the DNA is TGCGCCAGCAGGTCGGGGAATGAGGGCACTGAAGCTTTCTTT. Protein product: CASRSGNEGTEAFF. The rearrangement links TRBV5-1 to TRBJ1-1; no clear D gene. The CDR3 has 14 residues. Germline CDR1 and CDR2: SGHRS and YFSETQ. The V end was cut by 5 bases, the J end by 4 bases, with 15 bases between.

The chain carries TRBV5-4 and TRBJ2-7, with 9 bases lining up with TRBD1. V trimming: 4 bases; J trimming: 3 bases; junction bases outside the gene matches: 5. There are 14 residues in the CDR3. Germline CDR1 and CDR2: SGHNT and YYREEE (reference sequence). The CDR3 DNA follows: TGTGCCAGCAGCCCGGGACAGGGACTCTACGAGCAGTACTTC. It is translated as CASSPGQGLYEQYF.

This sequence joins TRBV11-2 and TRBJ2-7; 9 nucleotides align to TRBD2. From germline, CDR1 is SGHAT and CDR2 FQNNGV. This CDR3 region has 15 residues. V lost 5 bases to trimming and J lost 3 bases; unmatched junction nucleotides: 8. In DNA, the CDR3 is TGTGCCAGCAGCGCCCCCGGGACTAGCCTCTACGAGCAGTACTTC. This gives the protein CASSAPGTSLYEQYF.

The chain joins TRBV28 to TRBJ2-7; D unresolved. In germline, CDR1 is MDHEN, CDR2 SYDVKM. Trimming shortened V by 2 bases and J by 3 bases, and 8 bases separated the two germline ends. The CDR3 covers 13 residues. This CDR3 reads CASSLGYSYEQYF. Here the CDR3 DNA reads TGTGCCAGCAGTTTAGGGTACAGCTACGAGCAGTACTTC.

Regarding this clone: The same CDR3 is also encoded by other DNA sequences in this sample. The chain recombines TRBV14 with TRBJ2-3, with D possibly called TRBD1 or TRBD2 (5 bases each). CDR1 is SGHDN, CDR2 FVKESK, per germline. The CDR3 totals 13 residues. Deletions cut 4 bases from V and 2 bases from J, with 7 bases between. The CDR3 protein is CASSRDLTDTQYF. CDR3 sequence (DNA): TGTGCCAGCAGCCGGGACCTCACAGATACGCAGTATTTT.

The gene calls are TRBV6-5 and TRBJ1-4; 9 bases align to TRBD1. CDR1 is MNHEY and CDR2 is SVGAGI in the germline V gene. The CDR3 length is 16 residues. Trimming removed 0 bases from V and 8 bases from J; junction bases left unmatched: 7. The CDR3 protein is CASSYSSGTGKEKLFF. DNA of the CDR3: TGTGCCAGCAGTTACTCTTCCGGGACAGGGAAGGAAAAACTGTTTTTT.

The chain has TRBV18 and TRBJ2-7, with D unresolved. The V end was cut by 2 bases, the J end by 1 base, with 9 bases between. The CDR3 spans 14 residues. Germline V gives CDR1 KGHSH, CDR2 LQKENI. The CDR3 DNA sequence: TGTGCCAGCTCACCAGGCCAGAATTCCTACGAGCAGTACTTC. Protein sequence: CASSPGQNSYEQYF.

The chain couples TRBV11-3 to TRBJ2-5, with 10 bases that match TRBD2. The germline V gene has CDR1 SGHNT and CDR2 YENEEA. The CDR3 totals 14 residues. The trim removed 4 bases at V and 7 bases at J, leaving 6 bases unmatched. DNA for the CDR3: TGTGCCAGCAGCTCCTCGGTAGCGGGAGGGACCCAGTACTTC. Its protein is CASSSSVAGGTQYF.

This clone was recorded once. The chain has TRBV10-3 and TRBJ1-1; D is undetermined. Germline V CDR1 and CDR2: ENHRY, SYGVKD. The CDR3 has 11 amino acids. V lost 8 bases, J lost 7 bases, and 11 bases lay in between. The CDR3 sequence: CAIGEEGEAFF. CDR3 coding DNA: TGTGCCATCGGGGAGGAGGGTGAAGCTTTCTTT.

The rearrangement joins TRBV5-1 to TRBJ2-6; 10 bases line up with TRBD1. Germline assignment: CDR1 SGHRS and CDR2 YFSETQ. The J segment lost 0 bases and the V segment lost 3 bases, leaving 3 bases of the junction unmatched. The CDR3 sequence is 17 residues long. CDR3 bases: TGCGCCAGCAGCTCGGACAGGGGGAGCTCTGGGGCCAACGTCCTGACTTTC. Translation: CASSSDRGSSGANVLTF.

The rearrangement links TRBV6-6 to TRBJ2-5; the match to TRBD2 covers 13 bases. Germline V gene data show CDR1 as MNHNY and CDR2 as SVGAGI (reference sequence). V lost 6 bases to trimming and J lost 9 bases; unmatched junction nucleotides: 4. This CDR3 is built from 13 residues. The CDR3: CASSQGLAGSQYF. In DNA form, the CDR3 reads TGTGCCAGCAGCCAGGGACTAGCGGGGTCCCAGTACTTC.

The chain carries TRBV5-4 and TRBJ1-1; D is ambiguous. This CDR3 is 12 amino acids long. Deletions cut 2 bases from V and 1 base from J, with 3 bases between. Germline CDR1 SGHNT, CDR2 YYREEE (reference sequence). The DNA of the CDR3 is TGTGCCAGCAGCTTTTGGAACACTGAAGCTTTCTTT. Translating gives CASSFWNTEAFF.

This clone was counted a single time. V is TRBV6-5 and J is TRBJ1-5; D gene ambiguous. Per the germline V gene, CDR1 is MNHEY and CDR2 is SVGAGI. The germline V and J ends were trimmed by 0 bases and 2 bases, with 5 bases remaining between them. This CDR3 has 14 amino acids. This CDR3 is CASSYSGGNQPQHF. In DNA, the CDR3 is TGTGCCAGCAGTTACTCGGGAGGCAATCAGCCCCAGCATTTT.

The chain carries TRBV7-9 and TRBJ2-1, with 7 bases that match TRBD2. This CDR3 region has 15 residues. Germline CDR1 SEHNR, CDR2 FQNEAQ (reference sequence). V was clipped by 5 bases and J by 7 bases; unmatched bases: 11. In nucleotides, the CDR3 is TGTGCCAGCAGCCTCGCCGGGGGGTTCGGGAATGAGCAGTTCTTC. Protein sequence: CASSLAGGFGNEQFF. Combining the CDR3 with reference TRBV7-9 and TRBJ2-1 gives the whole variable domain DTGVSQNPRHKITKRGQNVTFRCDPISEHNRLYWYRQTLGQGPEFLTYFQNEAQLEKSRLLSDRFSAERPKGSFSTLEIQRTEQGDSAMYLCASSLAGGFGNEQFFGPGTRLTVL.

Regarding this clone: A junction boundary mismatches the germline segment, possibly from a read error. The rearrangement links TRBV4-2 to TRBJ2-1; possible D gene TRBD1, 5 bases. CDR3 size: 14 residues. The germline V gene has CDR1 LGHNA and CDR2 YNFKEQ. Here the CDR3 reads CASSQGGRSNGQFF. As DNA, the CDR3 is TGTGCCAGCAGCCAAGGGGGCCGGTCAAATGGGCAGTTCTTC.